This TCR beta chain was retrieved from a study of response to subunit inactivated influenza vaccine. Details on this clonotype: The antigen is not known.

TCRdb reanalysed the RT-PCR reads using MiXCR and keeps one entry per CDR3 protein. The data show hundreds of thousands of distinct CDR3 sequences, less than 8% seen once. Notes on the study in general: T cells newly recruited by each seasonal influenza vaccination are few, the authors suggested.

This CDR3 region has 13 residues. The germline V and J ends were trimmed by 4 bases and 8 bases, with 15 bases remaining between them. Per germline, CDR1 SGHDT and CDR2 YYEEEE. This TCR was sampled from a man aged 50-75 years who received an inactivated influenza vaccine. Specimen: PBMCs from blood, collected 23 months after vaccination. This chain uses TRBV5-6 with TRBJ1-2; D gene ambiguous. CDR3 sequence (DNA): TGTGCCAGCAGCCCCGGGATTGGCGGGGGCTACACCTTC. It translates to CASSPGIGGGYTF.